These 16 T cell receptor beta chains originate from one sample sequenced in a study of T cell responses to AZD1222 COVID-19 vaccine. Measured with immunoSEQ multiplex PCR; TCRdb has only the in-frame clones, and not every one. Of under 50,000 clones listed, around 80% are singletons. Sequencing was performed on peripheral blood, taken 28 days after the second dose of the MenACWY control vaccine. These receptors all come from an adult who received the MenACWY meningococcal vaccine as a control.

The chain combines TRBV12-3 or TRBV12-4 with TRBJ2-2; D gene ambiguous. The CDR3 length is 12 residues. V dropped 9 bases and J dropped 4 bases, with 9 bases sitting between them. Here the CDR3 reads CASRVGTGELFF. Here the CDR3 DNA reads TGTGCCAGTCGAGTGGGCACCGGGGAGCTGTTTTTT.

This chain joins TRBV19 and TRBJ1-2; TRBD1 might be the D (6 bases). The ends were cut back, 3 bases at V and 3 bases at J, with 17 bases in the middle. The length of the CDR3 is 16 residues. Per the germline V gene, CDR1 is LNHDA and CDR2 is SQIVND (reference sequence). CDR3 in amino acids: CASSIRSGGIYYGYTF. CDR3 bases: TGTGCCAGTAGTATCCGTAGTGGGGGCATTTACTATGGCTACACCTTC.

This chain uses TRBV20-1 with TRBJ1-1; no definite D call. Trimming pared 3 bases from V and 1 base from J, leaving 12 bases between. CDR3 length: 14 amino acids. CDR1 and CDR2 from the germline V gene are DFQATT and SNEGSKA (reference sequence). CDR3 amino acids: CSASRRITNTEAFF. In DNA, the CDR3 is TGCAGTGCTAGTAGACGGATTACGAACACTGAAGCTTTCTTT.

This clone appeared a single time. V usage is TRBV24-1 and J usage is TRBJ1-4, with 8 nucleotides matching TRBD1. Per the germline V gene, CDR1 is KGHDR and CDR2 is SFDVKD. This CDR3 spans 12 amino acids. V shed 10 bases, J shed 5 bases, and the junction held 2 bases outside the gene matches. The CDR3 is CATDRANEKLFF. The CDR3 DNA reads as TGTGCCACGGACAGGGCAAATGAAAAACTGTTTTTT.

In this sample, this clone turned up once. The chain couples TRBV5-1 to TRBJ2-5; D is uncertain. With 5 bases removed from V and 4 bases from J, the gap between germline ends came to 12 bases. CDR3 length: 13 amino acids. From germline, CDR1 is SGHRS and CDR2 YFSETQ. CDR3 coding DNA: TGCGCCAGCAGGGAGTATTCAGTAGAGACCCAGTACTTC. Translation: CASREYSVETQYF.

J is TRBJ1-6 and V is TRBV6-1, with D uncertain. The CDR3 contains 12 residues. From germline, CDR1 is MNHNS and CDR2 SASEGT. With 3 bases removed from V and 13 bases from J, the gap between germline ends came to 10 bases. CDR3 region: CASSDLSRPLHF. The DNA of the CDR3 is TGTGCCAGCAGTGACCTAAGTCGTCCCCTCCACTTT.

The CDR3 coding sequence is TGTGCCAGCAGCCCCGGGGCGGCAGGGTCGACAGATACGCAGTATTTT. It yields the protein CASSPGAAGSTDTQYF. This sequence joins TRBV7-2 and TRBJ2-3; D may be TRBD1 or TRBD2 (5 bases each). The CDR3 sequence is 16 residues long. The V and J ends lost 5 bases and 3 bases respectively, with 18 bases between them. Germline V lookup: CDR1 SGHTA, CDR2 FQGNSA.

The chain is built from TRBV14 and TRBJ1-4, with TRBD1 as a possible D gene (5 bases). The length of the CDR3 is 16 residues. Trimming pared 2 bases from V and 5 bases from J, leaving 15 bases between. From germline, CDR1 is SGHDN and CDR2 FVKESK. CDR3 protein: CASSQLTGAYNEKLFF. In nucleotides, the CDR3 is TGTGCCAGCAGCCAACTTACAGGAGCTTACAATGAAAAACTGTTTTTT.

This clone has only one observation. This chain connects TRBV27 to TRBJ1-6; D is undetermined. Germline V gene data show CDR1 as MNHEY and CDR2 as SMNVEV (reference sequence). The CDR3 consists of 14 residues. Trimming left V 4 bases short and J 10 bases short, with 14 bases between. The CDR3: CASSSEPRRSPLHF. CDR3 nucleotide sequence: TGTGCCAGCAGTTCCGAACCCCGGAGGTCACCCCTCCACTTT.

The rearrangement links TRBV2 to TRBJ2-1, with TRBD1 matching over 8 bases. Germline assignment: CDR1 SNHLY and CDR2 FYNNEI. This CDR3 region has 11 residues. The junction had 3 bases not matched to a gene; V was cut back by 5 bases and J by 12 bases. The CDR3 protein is CASSIDRGQFF. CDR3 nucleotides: TGTGCCAGCAGTATCGACAGGGGGCAGTTCTTC.

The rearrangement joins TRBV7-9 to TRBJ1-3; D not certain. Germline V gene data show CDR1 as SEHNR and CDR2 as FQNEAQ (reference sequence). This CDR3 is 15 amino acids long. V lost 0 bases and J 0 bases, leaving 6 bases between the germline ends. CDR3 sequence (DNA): TGTGCCAGCAGCTTAGCGGGGTCCTCTGGAAACACCATATATTTT. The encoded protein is CASSLAGSSGNTIYF.

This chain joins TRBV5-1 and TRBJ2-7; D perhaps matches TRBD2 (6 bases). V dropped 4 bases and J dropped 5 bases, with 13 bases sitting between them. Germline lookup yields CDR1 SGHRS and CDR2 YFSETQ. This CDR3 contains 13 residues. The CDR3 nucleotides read TGCGCCAGCAGCCTGGGGGGTATCAACGAGCAGTACTTC. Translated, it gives CASSLGGINEQYF.

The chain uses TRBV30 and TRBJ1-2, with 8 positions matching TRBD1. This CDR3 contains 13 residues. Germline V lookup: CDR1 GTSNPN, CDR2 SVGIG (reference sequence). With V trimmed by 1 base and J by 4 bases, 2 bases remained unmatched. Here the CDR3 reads CAWSGQGPYGYTF. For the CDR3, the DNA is TGTGCCTGGAGTGGACAGGGGCCCTATGGCTACACCTTC.

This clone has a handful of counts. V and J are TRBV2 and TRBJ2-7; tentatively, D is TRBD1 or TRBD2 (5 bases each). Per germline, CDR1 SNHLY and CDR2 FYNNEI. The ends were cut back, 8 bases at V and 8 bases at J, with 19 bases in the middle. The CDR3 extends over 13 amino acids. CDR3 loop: CASQDVGTFQQYV. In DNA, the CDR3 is TGTGCCAGCCAGGACGTCGGGACCTTCCAGCAGTACGTC.

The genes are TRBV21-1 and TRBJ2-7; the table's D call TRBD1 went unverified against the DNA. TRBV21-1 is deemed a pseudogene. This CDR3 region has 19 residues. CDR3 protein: CASSKTYDRGERGAYEQYV. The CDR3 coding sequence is TGTGCCAGCAGCAAAACTTACGACAGGGGAGAGAGAGGGGCCTACGAGCAGTACGTC.

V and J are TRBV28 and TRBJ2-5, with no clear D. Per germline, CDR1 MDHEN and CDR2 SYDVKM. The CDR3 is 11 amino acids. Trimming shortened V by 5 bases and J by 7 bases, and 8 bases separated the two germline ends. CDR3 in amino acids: CASSPEGTQYF. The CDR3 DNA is TGTGCCAGCAGTCCGGAAGGGACCCAGTACTTC.